This T cell receptor beta chain was recorded in a study of glioma-infiltrating T cells. Findings and caveats of the study: Above-expected tissue-blood divergence occurred in all gliomas, most in low-grade ones. Tissue and blood shared very few CDR3 sequences.

Amplification of TCR alpha and beta CDR3 regions from RNA used iRepertoire nested multiplex PCR. Tissue mRNA or PBMC total RNA, about 95-450 ng, went into one-step reverse transcription and amplification. TCRdb processed the multiplex PCR reads anew with MiXCR; each CDR3 protein has one entry. This table has around 190,000 distinct CDR3 sequences, about 40% appearing once. On this clonotype itself: Its cognate antigen is unknown. A much more abundant neighbour one base away suggests this may be a read error.

Germline CDR1 and CDR2: SGHTA and FQGNSA. This CDR3 contains 13 residues. The source of this sequence is a human donor with low-grade glioma or glioblastoma, undergoing nonglioma brain surgery, or in good health (not recorded which). The chain uses TRBV7-2 and TRBJ2-7; D call uncertain. The sample taken for sequencing was glioma tissue, nonneoplastic brain tissue, or PBMCs (not recorded which). The CDR3 bases are TGTACCAGCACCTTAACTCCTAGGGACGAGCAGTACTTC. Its protein product is CTSTLTPRDEQYF. Variable domain in full (rest from reference TRBV7-2 and TRBJ2-7): GAGVSQSPSNKVTEKGKDVELRCDPISGHTALYWYRQSLGQGLEFLIYFQGNSAPDKSGLPSDRFSAERTGGSVSTLTIQRTQQEDSAVYLCTSTLTPRDEQYFGPGTRLTVT.